Detailed here is one T cell receptor (beta chain). This entry comes from a study of TIL therapy for anti-PD-1-resistant metastatic lung cancer. Study-level information: By whole-exome sequencing, median non-synonymous tumor mutation burden was around 1.5 mutations per megabase.

This CDR3 has 16 amino acids. Germline assignment: CDR1 LGHNA and CDR2 YSLEER. Trimming took 4 bases from V and 4 from J; bases not matched to a gene: 6. The time point: pre-treatment sample, taken before nivolumab and TIL therapy. The libraries were made with immunoSEQ v3. This table comes from immunoSEQ multiplex PCR, and its TCRdb copy is limited to in-frame clones, with some not included. The table has 40,000 to 55,000 clones, 79% seen once; the top ten hold more than 4.5%. The receptor was derived from a woman aged 25-85 years with non-small cell lung cancer. Specimen: blood, collected at baseline. This chain links TRBV4-3 with TRBJ2-3, with 12 positions matching TRBD1. The CDR3 loop reads CASSLRDRGLPDTQYF. The CDR3 DNA follows: TGCGCCAGCAGCCTCCGGGACAGGGGGCTCCCAGATACGCAGTATTTT.